This T cell receptor beta chain is from a study of shared clonotypes between healthy human individuals. Study-level background: CD4 naive and memory got three plates each, CD8 naive two, CD8 memory one. Overall study findings and caveats: Sample collection involved blood only; tissue repertoires are likely different.

As for this clone: Its antigen is undetermined.

On sorted subsets, replicate PCRs used approximately 190 ng DNA, or some 28,000 T cell genomes. Generated by immunoSEQ multiplex PCR, the TCRdb table keeps only in-frame clones and is missing some. The repertoire consists of around 2.5 million clones, with approximately 93% occurring once and the leading ten covering 0.36%. CDR3 size: 11 residues. V was clipped by 2 bases and J by 13 bases, with 11 bases between them. The germline V gene encodes CDR1 MGHRA and CDR2 YSYEKL. The sample consisted of naive CD4+ T cells from PBMCs. The sample's subset: CD45RA+ positively selected. The TCR was taken from a man between 18 and 29 years old in good health. Some clones in this sample may be carry-over from other donors' samples. V is TRBV4-1 and J is TRBJ1-1; D unclear. The DNA of the CDR3 is TGCGCCAGCAGCCAATCGGGGTTGGGTTTCTTT. This sequence encodes CASSQSGLGFF.